The 18 T cell receptor beta chains below were found in one sample sequenced in a study of regulatory T cells in long-lasting Graves disease. Time point: persistent/refractory GD, antithyroid drugs over 5 years with positive TRAb. RNA isolated from PBMCs was used to make the TCR library. Building of the TCR beta libraries involved iRepertoire HTBI primers and Arm-PCR of CDR3 regions. A single record per CDR3 protein comes from TCRdb applying MiXCR to the multiplex PCR reads. This table has roughly 430,000 distinct CDR3 sequences, roughly a fifth appearing once. The sample was peripheral blood mononuclear cells (PBMCs), taken when the disease was refractory, from a patient treated with antithyroid drugs. The receptors were gathered from a female donor with Graves disease.

This clonotype was counted many times. In DNA, the CDR3 is TGTGCCAGCAGGGTAGCGGGACCGAACACCGGGGAGCTGTTTTTT. Translated: CASRVAGPNTGELFF. The chain uses TRBV2 and TRBJ2-2; 8 bases are shared with TRBD2. Germline trimming cut 6 bases from V and 0 bases from J; bases unmatched to any gene: 3. The CDR3 is made up of 15 amino acids. CDR1 and CDR2 (germline): SNHLY, FYNNEI.

This clonotype was found a few times. J is TRBJ2-5 and V is TRBV18; TRBD2 matches at 10 bases. Germline assignment: CDR1 KGHSH and CDR2 LQKENI. CDR3 size: 18 residues. V gave up 1 base and J gave up 1 base; unmatched junction bases: 9. The DNA for the CDR3 is TGTGCCAGCTCACCACAGCGGGAGGGCCTATCTTCCCAAGAGACCCAGTACTTC. Its translation is CASSPQREGLSSQETQYF. Full variable domain (rest looked up from reference TRBV18 and TRBJ2-5): NAGVMQNPRHLVRRRGQEARLRCSPMKGHSHVYWYRQLPEEGLKFMVYLQKENIIDESGMPKERFSAEFPKEGPSILRIQQVVRGDSAAYFCASSPQREGLSSQETQYFGPGTRLLVL.

Many counts were recorded for this clonotype. CDR3 nucleotide sequence: TGTGCCAGCAGTGAACAGGGCTATGGGAGCAATCAGCCCCAGCATTTT. Translation gives CASSEQGYGSNQPQHF. This chain links TRBV2 with TRBJ1-5, with D possibly matching TRBD1 (5 bases). The V and J ends lost 2 bases and 1 base respectively, with 12 bases between them. CDR1 and CDR2 (germline): SNHLY, FYNNEI. The CDR3 covers 16 residues.

The rearrangement links TRBV9 to TRBJ1-1; tentative D call: TRBD1 (6 bases). Germline-derived CDR1 and CDR2 are SGDLS and YYNGEE. V shed 3 bases and J shed 5 bases, with 14 bases lying between them. The CDR3 is made up of 14 amino acids. The CDR3 nucleotides read TGTGCCAGCAGCGCCGACAGGAGTACGACTGAAGCTTTCTTT. This sequence encodes CASSADRSTTEAFF.

J is TRBJ2-5 and V is TRBV27; 8 positions match TRBD1. The J call is doubtful: the DNA matches TRBJ2-7 better. The CDR3 consists of 15 residues. Germline V gene data show CDR1 as MNHEY and CDR2 as SMNVEV (reference sequence). CDR3 sequence (DNA): TGTGCCAGCAGTTTATGGGACAGGAGGATGTACGAGCAGTACTTC. This translates into CASSLWDRRMYEQYF.

Many counts were recorded for this clonotype. The chain has TRBV11-2 and TRBJ1-1; D remains ambiguous. This CDR3 has 14 amino acids. The V gene lost 4 bases and the J gene lost 2 bases, with 11 bases spanning the gap. Germline loops: CDR1 SGHAT, CDR2 FQNNGV. The CDR3 spells CASSSTRGNTEAFF. The CDR3, as DNA: TGTGCCAGCAGCTCGACCCGGGGAAACACTGAAGCTTTCTTT.

This clonotype was seen at least ten times. This chain joins TRBV29-1 and TRBJ1-1; D gene ambiguous. The CDR3 sequence is 10 residues long. CDR1 is SQVTM, CDR2 ANQGSEA, per germline. Trimming removed 4 bases at V and 4 bases at J, with 4 bases between. The CDR3 DNA follows: TGCAGCGTTGTGGTCACTGAAGCTTTCTTT. Its translation is CSVVVTEAFF.

This clonotype was observed many times. This chain joins TRBV10-1 and TRBJ1-2; D uncertain. The CDR3 covers 13 residues. Germline CDR1 is WNHNN and CDR2 is SYGVQD (reference sequence). Trimming shortened V by 2 bases and J by 8 bases, and 12 bases separated the two germline ends. CDR3 sequence (DNA): TGCGCCAGCAGTGAGGCGGCAGGCCGCGGCTACACCTTC. Its translation is CASSEAAGRGYTF.

The chain employs TRBV6-6 and TRBJ2-3; 7 nucleotides line up with TRBD2. The CDR3 length is 16 residues. Germline-derived CDR1 and CDR2 are MNHNY and SVGAGI (reference sequence). The trim removed 0 bases at V and 2 bases at J, leaving 5 bases unmatched. The CDR3 DNA sequence: TGTGCCAGCAGTTACTCGAGCCTAGCGGTCACAGATACGCAGTATTTT. Encoded protein: CASSYSSLAVTDTQYF.

This clonotype has more than one count but fewer than ten. The chain recombines TRBV5-1 with TRBJ2-2; D is ambiguous. Between the trimmed V and J ends, which lost 2 bases and 1 base, there was a span of 12 bases. The CDR3 sequence is 16 residues long. Per the germline V gene, CDR1 is SGHRS and CDR2 is YFSETQ. The CDR3 loop reads CASSLGETLNTGELFF. The CDR3 region has the DNA TGCGCCAGCAGCTTAGGCGAGACACTGAACACCGGGGAGCTGTTTTTT.

The chain has TRBV5-5 and TRBJ2-4; possibly TRBD1 for D (5 bases). V was trimmed by 0 bases and J by 7 bases, leaving 11 bases between them. The length of the CDR3 is 14 residues. Germline CDR1 is SGHKS and CDR2 is YYEKEE (reference sequence). CDR3 loop: CASSLARGENIQYF. The CDR3, as DNA: TGTGCCAGCAGCTTGGCAAGGGGCGAGAACATTCAGTACTTC.

This clonotype was observed at least ten times. J is TRBJ1-2 and V is TRBV6-5; D perhaps matches TRBD1 (6 bases). Trimming took off 0 bases at V and 6 bases at J, with 14 bases between the two ends. The V gene's germline CDR1 is MNHEY and CDR2 SVGAGI. This CDR3 spans 15 amino acids. The CDR3 region is CASSYSSRGGNGYTF. CDR3 sequence (DNA): TGTGCCAGCAGTTACTCGTCCAGGGGAGGGAATGGCTACACCTTC.

Many counts were recorded for this clonotype. The chain employs TRBV28 and TRBJ1-1, with D possibly matching TRBD1 (5 bases). The ends were cut back, 4 bases at V and 3 bases at J, with 15 bases in the middle. CDR1 MDHEN and CDR2 SYDVKM come from the germline V gene. The CDR3 loop spans 15 amino acids. The CDR3 is CASSSRSGVYTEAFF. In nucleotides, the CDR3 is TGTGCCAGCAGTTCCCGATCGGGGGTGTACACTGAAGCTTTCTTT.

This clonotype was seen a few times. The chain carries TRBV5-1 and TRBJ2-7, with TRBD2 matching over 12 bases. The CDR3 runs 16 residues. Losses at the gene ends were 6 bases for V and 5 bases for J; bases not matched to a gene: 12. Germline values: CDR1 SGHRS, CDR2 YFSETQ. The CDR3 sequence is CASKRMLAGGRDEQYF. In DNA form, the CDR3 reads TGCGCCAGCAAGAGGATGCTAGCGGGAGGGCGCGACGAGCAGTACTTC.

This clonotype has ten or more counts. The genes are TRBV10-3 and TRBJ2-2; 13 nucleotides align to TRBD2. CDR3 length: 17 residues. The J segment lost 3 bases and the V segment lost 7 bases, leaving 8 bases of the junction unmatched. Looked up from germline, CDR1 is ENHRY and CDR2 is SYGVKD. CDR3 region: CAITPGGLAGDTGELFF. The CDR3 DNA follows: TGTGCCATCACCCCTGGAGGACTAGCGGGAGACACCGGGGAGCTGTTTTTT.

This clonotype was observed many times. The chain is built from TRBV5-1 and TRBJ2-7; TRBD1 matches at 12 bases. The CDR3 is made up of 14 amino acids. The V gene end was trimmed by 4 bases and the J gene end by 5 bases; junction bases not matched to a gene: 4. CDR1 is SGHRS and CDR2 is YFSETQ in the germline V gene. In DNA, the CDR3 is TGCGCCAGCAGCACGGGACAGGGGGCCAACGAGCAGTACTTC. Translated: CASSTGQGANEQYF. The full variable domain, with the rest looked up from reference TRBV5-1 and TRBJ2-7, is KAGVTQTPRYLIKTRGQQVTLSCSPISGHRSVSWYQQTPGQGLQFLFEYFSETQRNKGNFPGRFSGRQFSNSRSEMNVSTLELGDSALYLCASSTGQGANEQYFGPGTRLTVT.

The genes are TRBV5-6 and TRBJ1-1; D unclear. CDR1 is SGHDT, CDR2 YYEEEE, per germline. CDR3 length: 11 residues. V lost 5 bases to trimming and J lost 6 bases, with 8 bases between them. For the CDR3, the DNA is TGTGCCAGCAGAGGCAGCTCTGAAGCTTTCTTT. It translates to CASRGSSEAFF.

This clonotype has at least ten counts. The V gene is TRBV20-1, the J gene TRBJ2-4; TRBD2 aligns across 11 bases. Losses at the gene ends were 1 base for V and 9 bases for J; bases not matched to a gene: 5. Germline V gene sequence: CDR1 DFQATT, CDR2 SNEGSKA (reference sequence). The CDR3 is 14 amino acids. The CDR3 is CSARAIAGGVIQYF. The CDR3 DNA reads as TGCAGTGCTAGAGCAATAGCGGGAGGGGTCATTCAGTACTTC.